This T cell receptor (beta chain) was recorded in a study of T cells in Graves' hyperthyroidism and ophthalmopathy. Amplified regions were TCR beta CDR3 sequences from RNA transcripts. The HTBI primer set served for first-round RT-PCR of the TCR CDR3. One entry per CDR3 protein, called by TCRdb with MiXCR from the multiplex PCR reads. The data show about 560,000 distinct CDR3 sequences, with around a sixth seen just once and about 7% held by the top ten. In this sample, this clonotype turned up many times. CDR1 is MDHEN and CDR2 is SYDVKM in the germline V gene. V lost 7 bases and J lost 1, with 8 bases in between. The length of the CDR3 is 13 residues.

Sequencing was performed on blood. The TCR sequence derives from a woman in her thirties with Graves' hyperthyroidism. The chain is built from TRBV28 and TRBJ2-1, with D unresolved. This chain's CDR3 is CASTTPSYNEQFF. The CDR3 coding sequence is TGTGCCAGCACCACCCCATCCTACAATGAGCAGTTCTTC.